This is a list of T cell receptor beta chains from one sample in a study of blood T cell repertoires in COVID-19. TCRdb's table, derived via immunoSEQ multiplex PCR, lists solely in-frame clones and lacks some. The sample contains a few hundred thousand clones, approximately 90% of which appear only once. Sequenced: peripheral blood. Receptors were obtained from a man aged 18 to 30 with active or convalescent COVID-19. Each CDR3 is given with its conserved first and last residue. Fields, in order: J gene, clone size, D gene, V gene, CDR3 DNA, CDR3 protein. A D gene is named only where the DNA matches it firmly. The size field is filled for only some rows; it gives once, few, many or a size class.

TRBJ2-7	few	-	TRBV5-4	TGTGCCAGCAGCCCCTCGGGGGCCTACGAGCAGTACTTC	CASSPSGAYEQYF
TRBJ1-3	-	-	TRBV2	TGTGCCAGCAGAAACAGGGAGGGCAGCACCATATATTTT	CASRNREGSTIYF
TRBJ2-1	-	TRBD2	TRBV4-1	TGCGCCAGCAGCCCCGGGACTAGCGGGAACTACAATGAGCAGTTCTTC	CASSPGTSGNYNEQFF
TRBJ1-2	-	-	TRBV5-6	TGTGCCAGCAGCTTGGGAGGGGAGGTCTATGGCTACACCTTC	CASSLGGEVYGYTF
TRBJ2-7	-	-	TRBV15	TGTGCCACCAGCACCCAACAGGGATTCGAGCAGTACTTC	CATSTQQGFEQYF
TRBJ2-7	once	-	TRBV28	TGTGCCAGCAGTCGGAGTGACTCCTACGAGCAGTACTTC	CASSRSDSYEQYF
TRBJ2-1	-	-	TRBV6-6	TGTGCCAGCAGTTCGCAGGGCAATGAGCAGTTCTTC	CASSSQGNEQFF
TRBJ1-2	-	-	TRBV4-1	TGCGCCAGCAGCCAAGGGGGGGGGACCATGGTTTACACCTTC	CASSQGGGTMVYTF
TRBJ1-2	-	-	TRBV30	TGTGCCTGGGGGAGGGCGGACTATGGCTACACCTTC	CAWGRADYGYTF
TRBJ2-3	-	TRBD2	TRBV7-9	TGTGCCAGCAGTTCTACTAGCGGGGGAGGGGATACGCAGTATTTT	CASSSTSGGGDTQYF
TRBJ2-1	once	-	TRBV5-1	TGCGCCAGCAGCCCATGGACGGGAAACAATGAGCAGTTCTTC	CASSPWTGNNEQFF